Below, one T cell receptor (beta chain) is given with its context. The antigen this receptor binds is unknown. Base qualities are not provided; no much larger clone lies one nucleotide away. The record originates from a study of immune evolution from preneoplasia to lung adenocarcinoma (dated by TCRdb to about 2021). Regarding the research as a whole: HLA loss of heterozygosity was observed in roughly 6.8%, 16% and 36% of AIS, MIA and ADC lesions, respectively, and was not observed in any AAH lesions. A total of roughly 51 patients with pulmonary nodules who underwent surgical resection were included in the overall cohort. POLYSOLVER was used to infer class I HLA alleles from exome data, and LOHHLA was used to detect allele-specific HLA loss. It was reported in the study that 90 to 120 samples were used for TCR sequencing. Whole exome sequencing and methylation data from the same cohort of nodules were integrated with the immune data. Resected precursor lesions (AAH, AIS, MIA) and invasive adenocarcinomas were each compared against paired morphologically normal lung tissue. TCR sequencing data were obtained from under 55 patients. Immune contexture across lung adenocarcinoma precursors and invasive adenocarcinoma was profiled using immune gene expression, TCR sequencing and multiplex immunofluorescence. Sample size was determined by specimen availability and not by a prior power calculation. Overall study results and their limits: Normal lung had the highest top T cell clone frequencies, and these frequencies appeared to fall progressively from AAH through AIS, MIA and invasive adenocarcinoma. The findings reflected association rather than direct causation, and larger cohorts with long-term follow-up and longitudinal biopsies were considered necessary. Clonality was highest in normal lung, while later-stage lesions appeared to show lower clonality but higher T cell density and diversity. T cell clonality was highest in KRAS-mutant nodules compared with EGFR-mutant or double wild-type lesions. Because every patient came from Japan and China, how well the results apply to Western populations was uncertain.

The patients had resection in Japan or China between the mid-2010s and the late 2010s. Two lung cancer pathologists independently confirmed the histologic diagnosis of each case on H&E slides. To enrich premalignant or tumor cells for nucleic acid extraction, macro-dissection was performed after pathologic assessment. DNA was isolated from FFPE tissue using the AllPrep DNA/RNA FFPE Kit. TCR beta CDR3 regions were sequenced from DNA using the immunoSEQ hsTCRbeta Kit. In the source study's methods: The ImmunoSEQ Analyzer was used to analyse the TCR sequencing data. T cell clonality was defined as 1 minus Pielou's evenness, calculated on productive rearrangements. The inverse Simpson index, applied to productive templates, was used to measure T cell diversity. T cell density was defined as TCR beta template counts normalized to usable DNA, with usable DNA estimated by amplification and sequencing of housekeeping genes. Two-sided Kruskal-Wallis tests were used to compare TCR metrics between histologic stages. As stored in TCRdb, this immuneACCESS dataset retains in-frame rearrangements with V and J assigned. A fraction of the clones does not appear; measured against another copy, unresolved V genes explain less than half of the discrepancy, and the remainder lacks a known reason. V, J and clone size derive from that table, while D and trimming were established from the DNA sequence. A total of roughly 5,000 clones appear in this sample, 70% to 80% of them only once. The ten largest clones capture approximately 10% of the sample.

The germline V gene yields SGHDT for CDR1 and YYEEEE for CDR2. V is shortened by 0 bases, J by 0 bases, and the region joining them spans 7 bases. The CDR3 runs 14 amino acids, cysteine and phenylalanine included. The retained sequence is limited to the CDR3, 42 bases, with the frame set at the first base. The sample was FFPE minimally invasive lung adenocarcinoma tissue. The cell subset or site label, as the study defines it: micro-invasive lung adenocarcinoma (MIA). The sequence links TRBV5-6 to TRBJ2-7, with a weak D call of TRBD1 (6 bases match). The TCR originated in a person between 60 and 79 years old with lung adenocarcinoma. The CDR3 is CASSLGTASYEQYF. The nucleotide sequence reads as follows: TGTGCCAGCAGCTTGGGGACAGCCTCCTACGAGCAGTACTTC.